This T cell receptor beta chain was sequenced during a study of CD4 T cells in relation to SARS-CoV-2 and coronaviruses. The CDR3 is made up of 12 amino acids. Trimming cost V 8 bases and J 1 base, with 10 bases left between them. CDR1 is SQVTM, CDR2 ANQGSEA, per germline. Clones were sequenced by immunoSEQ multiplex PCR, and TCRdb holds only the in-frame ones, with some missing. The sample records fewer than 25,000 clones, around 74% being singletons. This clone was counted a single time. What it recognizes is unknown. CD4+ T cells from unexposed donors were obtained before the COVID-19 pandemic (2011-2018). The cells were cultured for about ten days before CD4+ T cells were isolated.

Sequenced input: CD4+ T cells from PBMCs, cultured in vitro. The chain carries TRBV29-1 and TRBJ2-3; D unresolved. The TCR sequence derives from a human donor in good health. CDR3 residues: CSSLVGTDTQYF. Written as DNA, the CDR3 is TGCAGCTCCTTAGTGGGCACAGATACGCAGTATTTT.